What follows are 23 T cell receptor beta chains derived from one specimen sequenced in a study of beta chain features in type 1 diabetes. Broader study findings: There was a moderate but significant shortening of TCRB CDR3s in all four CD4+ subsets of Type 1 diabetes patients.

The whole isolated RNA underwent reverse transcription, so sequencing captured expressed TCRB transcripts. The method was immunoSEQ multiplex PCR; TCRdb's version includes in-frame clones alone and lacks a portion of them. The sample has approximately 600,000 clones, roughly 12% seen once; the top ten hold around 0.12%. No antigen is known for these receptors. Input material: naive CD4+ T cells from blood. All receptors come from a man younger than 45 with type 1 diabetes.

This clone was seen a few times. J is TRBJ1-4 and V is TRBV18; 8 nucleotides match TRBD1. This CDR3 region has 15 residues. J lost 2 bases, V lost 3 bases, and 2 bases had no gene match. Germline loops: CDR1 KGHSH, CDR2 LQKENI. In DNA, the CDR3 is TGTGCCAGCTCACCGCGGACAGGGACTAATGAAAAACTGTTTTTT. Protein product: CASSPRTGTNEKLFF.

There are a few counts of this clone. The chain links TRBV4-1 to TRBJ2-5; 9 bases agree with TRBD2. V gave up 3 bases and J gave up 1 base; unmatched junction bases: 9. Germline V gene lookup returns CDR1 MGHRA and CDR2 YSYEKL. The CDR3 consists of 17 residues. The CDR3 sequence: CASSQGPERGAQETQYF. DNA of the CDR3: TGCGCCAGCAGCCAGGGTCCCGAGCGGGGGGCCCAAGAGACCCAGTACTTC.

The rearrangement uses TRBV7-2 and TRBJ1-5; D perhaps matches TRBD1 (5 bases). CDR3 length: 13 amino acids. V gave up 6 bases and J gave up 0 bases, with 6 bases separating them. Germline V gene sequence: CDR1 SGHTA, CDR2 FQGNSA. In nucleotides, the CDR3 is TGTGCCAGCAGTGGGGGTAGCAATCAGCCCCAGCATTTT. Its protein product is CASSGGSNQPQHF.

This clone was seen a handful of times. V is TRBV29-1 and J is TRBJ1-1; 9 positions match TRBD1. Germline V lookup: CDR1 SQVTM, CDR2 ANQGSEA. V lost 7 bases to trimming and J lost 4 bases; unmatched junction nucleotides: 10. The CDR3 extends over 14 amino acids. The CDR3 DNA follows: TGCAGCGCCCCGGGACAGGGAGCGGGCACTGAAGCTTTCTTT. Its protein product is CSAPGQGAGTEAFF.

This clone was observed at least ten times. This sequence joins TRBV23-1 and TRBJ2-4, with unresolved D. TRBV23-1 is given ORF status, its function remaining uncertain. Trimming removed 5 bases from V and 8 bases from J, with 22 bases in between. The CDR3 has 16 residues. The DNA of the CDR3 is TGCGCCAGCAGTTGGAAGGCTAGGGATCCGAGTTACATTCAGTACTTC. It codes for CASSWKARDPSYIQYF.

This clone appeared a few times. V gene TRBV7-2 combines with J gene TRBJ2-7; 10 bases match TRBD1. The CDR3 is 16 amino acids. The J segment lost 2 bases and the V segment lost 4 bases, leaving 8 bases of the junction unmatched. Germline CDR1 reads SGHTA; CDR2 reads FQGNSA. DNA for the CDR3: TGTGCCAGCAGCTCTGGTAGGGACAGGGGAACCTACGAGCAGTACTTC. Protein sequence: CASSSGRDRGTYEQYF.

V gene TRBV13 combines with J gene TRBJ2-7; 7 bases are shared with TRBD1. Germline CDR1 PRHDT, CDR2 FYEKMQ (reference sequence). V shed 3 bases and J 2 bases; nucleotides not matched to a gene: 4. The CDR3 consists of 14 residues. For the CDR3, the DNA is TGTGCCAGCAGCTTCCGACAGGGTCCCTACGAGCAGTACTTC. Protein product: CASSFRQGPYEQYF.

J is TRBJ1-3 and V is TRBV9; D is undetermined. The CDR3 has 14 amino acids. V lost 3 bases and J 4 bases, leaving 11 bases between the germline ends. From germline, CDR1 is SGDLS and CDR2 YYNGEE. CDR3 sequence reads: CASSGPLPGNTIYF. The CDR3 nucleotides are TGTGCCAGCAGCGGACCACTCCCCGGAAACACCATATATTTT. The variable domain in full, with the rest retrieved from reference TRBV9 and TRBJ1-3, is DSGVTQTPKHLITATGQRVTLRCSPRSGDLSVYWYQQSLDQGLQFLIQYYNGEERAKGNILERFSAQQFPDLHSELNLSSLELGDSALYFCASSGPLPGNTIYFGEGSWLTVV.

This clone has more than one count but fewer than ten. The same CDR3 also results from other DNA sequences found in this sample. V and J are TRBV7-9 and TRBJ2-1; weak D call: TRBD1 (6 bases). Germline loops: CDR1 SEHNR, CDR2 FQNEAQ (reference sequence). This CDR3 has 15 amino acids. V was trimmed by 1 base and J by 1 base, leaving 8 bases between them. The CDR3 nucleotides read TGTGCCAGCAGCTTAGGCCAGGGGTCCTACAATGAGCAGTTCTTC. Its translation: CASSLGQGSYNEQFF.

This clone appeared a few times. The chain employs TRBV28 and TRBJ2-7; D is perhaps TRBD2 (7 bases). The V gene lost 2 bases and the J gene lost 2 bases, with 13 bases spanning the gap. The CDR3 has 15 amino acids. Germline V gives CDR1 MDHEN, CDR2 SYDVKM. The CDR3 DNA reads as TGTGCCAGCAGTTTACCCGGGGGGCCCACCTACGAGCAGTACTTC. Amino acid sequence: CASSLPGGPTYEQYF.

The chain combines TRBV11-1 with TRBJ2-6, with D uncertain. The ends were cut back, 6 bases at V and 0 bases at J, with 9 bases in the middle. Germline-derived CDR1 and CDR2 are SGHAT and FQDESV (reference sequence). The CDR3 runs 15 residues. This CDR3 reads CASRLRSSGANVLTF. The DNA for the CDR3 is TGTGCCAGCAGACTCAGGAGCTCTGGGGCCAACGTCCTGACTTTC. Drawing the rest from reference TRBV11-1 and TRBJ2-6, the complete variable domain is EAEVAQSPRYKITEKSQAVAFWCDPISGHATLYWYRQILGQGPELLVQFQDESVVDDSQLPKDRFSAERLKGVDSTLKIQPAELGDSAMYLCASRLRSSGANVLTFGAGSRLTVL.

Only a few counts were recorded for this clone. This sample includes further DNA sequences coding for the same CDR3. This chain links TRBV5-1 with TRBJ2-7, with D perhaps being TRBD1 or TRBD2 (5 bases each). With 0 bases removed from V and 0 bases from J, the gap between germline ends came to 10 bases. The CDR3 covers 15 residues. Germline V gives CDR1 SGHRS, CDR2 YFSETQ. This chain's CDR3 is CASSLGGTASYEQYF. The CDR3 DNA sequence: TGCGCCAGCAGCTTGGGTGGGACGGCCTCCTACGAGCAGTACTTC.

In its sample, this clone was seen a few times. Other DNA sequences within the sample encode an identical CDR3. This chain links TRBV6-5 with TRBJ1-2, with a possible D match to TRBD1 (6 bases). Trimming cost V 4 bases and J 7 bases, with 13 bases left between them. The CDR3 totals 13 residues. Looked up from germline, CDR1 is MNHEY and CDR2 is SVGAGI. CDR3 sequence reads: CASSSQGTTGYTF. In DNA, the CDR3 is TGTGCCAGCAGTTCCCAGGGGACTACTGGCTACACCTTC.

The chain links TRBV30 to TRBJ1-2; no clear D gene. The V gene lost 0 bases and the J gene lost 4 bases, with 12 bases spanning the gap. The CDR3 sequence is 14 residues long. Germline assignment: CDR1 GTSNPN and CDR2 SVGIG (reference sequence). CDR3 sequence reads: CAWSVQRVSYGYTF. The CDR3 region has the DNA TGTGCCTGGAGTGTACAGCGGGTATCCTATGGCTACACCTTC.

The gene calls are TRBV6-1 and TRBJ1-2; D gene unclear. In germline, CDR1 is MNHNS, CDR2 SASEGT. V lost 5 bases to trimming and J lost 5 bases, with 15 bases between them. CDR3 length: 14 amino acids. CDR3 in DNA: TGTGCCAGCAGTCAAAATGGCGCCGAGTATGGCTACACCTTC. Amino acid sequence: CASSQNGAEYGYTF.

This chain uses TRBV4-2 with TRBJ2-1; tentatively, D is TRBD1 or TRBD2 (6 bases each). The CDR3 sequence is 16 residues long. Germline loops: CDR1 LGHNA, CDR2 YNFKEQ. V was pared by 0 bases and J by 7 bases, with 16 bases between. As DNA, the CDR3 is TGTGCCAGCAGCCAAGATATGGCGGGGACATTAAATGAGCAGTTCTTC. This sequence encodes CASSQDMAGTLNEQFF.

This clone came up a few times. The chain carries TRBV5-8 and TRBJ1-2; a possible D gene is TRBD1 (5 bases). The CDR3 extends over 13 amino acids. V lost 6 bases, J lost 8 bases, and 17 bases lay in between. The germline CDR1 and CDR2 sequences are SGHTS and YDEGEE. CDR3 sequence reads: CASNVDLRDGYTF. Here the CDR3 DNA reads TGTGCCAGCAACGTCGACCTCAGGGACGGCTACACCTTC.

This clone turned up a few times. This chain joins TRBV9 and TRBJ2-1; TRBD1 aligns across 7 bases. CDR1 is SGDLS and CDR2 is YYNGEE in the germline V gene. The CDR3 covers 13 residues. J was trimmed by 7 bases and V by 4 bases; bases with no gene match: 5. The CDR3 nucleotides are TGTGCCAGCAGCCCCTCGACAGGGAATGAGCAGTTCTTC. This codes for CASSPSTGNEQFF.

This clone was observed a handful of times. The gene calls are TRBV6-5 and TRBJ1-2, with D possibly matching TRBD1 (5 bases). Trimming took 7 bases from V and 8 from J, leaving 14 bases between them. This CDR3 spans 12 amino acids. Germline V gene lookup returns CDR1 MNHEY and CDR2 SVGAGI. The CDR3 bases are TGTGCCAGCATGTACCCCGGGGACGGCTACACCTTC. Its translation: CASMYPGDGYTF.

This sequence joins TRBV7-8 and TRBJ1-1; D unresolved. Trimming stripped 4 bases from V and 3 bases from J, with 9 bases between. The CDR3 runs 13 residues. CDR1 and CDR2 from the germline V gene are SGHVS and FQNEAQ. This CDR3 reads CASSSQPDTEAFF. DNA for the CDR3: TGTGCCAGCAGCTCACAGCCGGACACTGAAGCTTTCTTT. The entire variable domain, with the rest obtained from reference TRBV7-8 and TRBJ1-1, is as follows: GAGVSQSPRYKVAKRGQDVALRCDPISGHVSLFWYQQALGQGPEFLTYFQNEAQLDKSGLPSDRFFAERPEGSVSTLKIQRTQQEDSAVYLCASSSQPDTEAFFGQGTRLTVV.

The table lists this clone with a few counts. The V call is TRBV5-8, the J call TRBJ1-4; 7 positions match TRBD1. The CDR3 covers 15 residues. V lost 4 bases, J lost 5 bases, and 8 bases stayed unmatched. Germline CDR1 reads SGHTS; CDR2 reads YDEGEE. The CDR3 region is CASSTGQTGNEKLFF. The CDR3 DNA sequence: TGTGCCAGCAGCACTGGCCAGACAGGGAATGAAAAACTGTTTTTT.

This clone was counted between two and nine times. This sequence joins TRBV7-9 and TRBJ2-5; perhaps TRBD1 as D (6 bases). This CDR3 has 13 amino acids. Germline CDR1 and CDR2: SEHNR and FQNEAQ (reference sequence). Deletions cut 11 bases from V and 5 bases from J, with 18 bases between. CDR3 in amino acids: CAAGWGRGETQYF. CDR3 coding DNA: TGTGCCGCAGGATGGGGGCGTGGGGAGACCCAGTACTTC.

The CDR3 sequence: CASGFGQVNQPQHF. As DNA, the CDR3 is TGTGCCAGCGGATTTGGACAGGTAAATCAGCCCCAGCATTTT. J is TRBJ1-5 and V is TRBV6-1; 7 positions match TRBD1. Germline V gene data show CDR1 as MNHNS and CDR2 as SASEGT. V gave up 8 bases and J gave up 4 bases; unmatched junction bases: 8. CDR3 size: 14 residues.